The rows below give T cell receptor beta chains drawn from one sample of a study of T cell repertoires in cytomegalovirus infection. Via MiXCR, TCRdb re-called the reads, giving one row per CDR3 protein. The table records 250,000 to 350,000 distinct CDR3 sequences, roughly 24% of them present only once. The sample was PBMCs. Receptors were obtained from a human donor in good health (CMV status not recorded). Some clones in this sample may be carry-over from other donors' samples. CDR3s include the opening cysteine and the closing phenylalanine or tryptophan. D genes are given only for firm matches. Not every row has a clone size; where given, it reads once, few, many or a size class.

v_gene	abundance	j_gene	d_gene	CDR3aa	CDR3nt
TRBV4-3	-	TRBJ2-3	-	CASSQGSLADTQYF	TGCGCCAGCAGCCAAGGGTCCCTCGCAGATACGCAGTATTTT
TRBV7-9	-	TRBJ2-7	-	CASSLRDELTEQYF	TGTGCCAGCAGCCTCCGGGACGAGCTCACAGAGCAGTACTTC
TRBV7-6	few	TRBJ2-1	-	CASSFSMGSYNEQFF	TGTGCCAGCAGCTTCAGCATGGGATCCTACAATGAGCAGTTCTTC
TRBV20-1	-	TRBJ2-1	-	CSAMAALRRGTYNEQFF	TGCAGTGCTATGGCAGCTTTAAGGCGGGGAACCTACAATGAGCAGTTCTTC
TRBV6-8	few	TRBJ1-2	-	CASSYLQDFYGYTF	TGTGCCAGCAGTTACTTGCAGGACTTCTATGGCTACACCTTC
TRBV5-4	few	TRBJ2-7	TRBD1	CASSLWQGDSGQYF	TGTGCCAGCAGCTTGTGGCAGGGGGATAGTGGGCAGTACTTC
TRBV7-9	many	TRBJ2-7	TRBD1	CASSSMDRGHEQYF	TGTGCCAGCAGCTCCATGGACAGGGGCCACGAGCAGTACTTC
TRBV12-3/TRBV12-4	few	TRBJ1-2	-	CASSPYGEGGYTF	TGTGCCAGCAGCCCCTACGGGGAAGGCGGCTACACCTTC
TRBV7-2	many	TRBJ2-2	-	CASSLRVNTGELFF	TGTGCCAGCAGCTTACGGGTGAACACCGGGGAGCTGTTTTTT
TRBV7-2	many	TRBJ1-3	-	CASSNLGMSGNTIYF	TGTGCCAGCAGCAACCTGGGGATGAGCGGAAACACCATATATTTT
TRBV5-1	-	TRBJ2-2	TRBD1	CASSSGQGNYNTGELFF	TGCGCCAGCAGCAGCGGACAGGGAAATTACAACACCGGGGAGCTGTTTTTT
TRBV7-2	-	TRBJ2-1	TRBD2	CASSLAIIAGGPRSDNEQFF	TGTGCCAGCAGCTTAGCAATTATAGCGGGAGGGCCCCGGTCGGACAATGAGCAGTTCTTC
TRBV7-8	many	TRBJ1-2	TRBD1	CASSTGTGISGYTF	TGTGCCAGCAGCACCGGGACAGGGATCAGCGGCTACACCTTC
TRBV29-1	-	TRBJ2-3	-	CSVARTAYTDTQYF	TGCAGCGTTGCGCGGACAGCCTACACAGATACGCAGTATTTT
TRBV14	-	TRBJ2-3	TRBD2	CASSQLRGGTSTDTQYF	TGTGCCAGCAGCCAACTCCGCGGGGGGACTAGCACAGATACGCAGTATTTT
TRBV5-4	-	TRBJ2-5	-	CASSLVNGGETQYF	TGTGCCAGCAGCTTGGTAAACGGGGGAGAGACCCAGTACTTC
TRBV19	-	TRBJ2-1	-	CASSIGRGNEQFF	TGTGCCAGTAGTATAGGAAGAGGCAATGAGCAGTTCTTC
TRBV30	few	TRBJ2-7	-	CAWSVLHARDEQYF	TGTGCCTGGAGTGTACTCCACGCTAGGGACGAGCAGTACTTC
TRBV7-2	many	TRBJ2-3	-	CASSLAGTSTHLGTQYF	TGTGCCAGCAGCTTAGCTGGGACTTCCACACACCTGGGTACGCAGTATTTT
TRBV6-8	-	TRBJ2-2	TRBD1	CASRQGVGTGELFF	TGTGCCAGCAGGCAGGGGGTCGGCACCGGGGAGCTGTTTTTT
TRBV7-2	-	TRBJ2-1	-	CASKPRGNSYNEQFF	TGTGCCAGTAAACCAAGGGGGAACTCCTACAATGAGCAGTTCTTC
TRBV7-2	many	TRBJ1-5	-	CASSVDSISNQPQHF	TGTGCCAGCAGCGTTGACAGCATTAGCAATCAGCCCCAGCATTTT
TRBV28	-	TRBJ2-1	TRBD2	CASSPGREFSYEQFF	TGTGCCAGCAGTCCGGGGCGGGAGTTTAGTTATGAGCAGTTCTTC
TRBV7-6	few	TRBJ1-6	-	CASSRLAPPLRRNYNSHLHF	TGTGCCAGCAGCCGACTGGCCCCCCCACTTCGACGGAATTATAATTCACACCTCCACTTT